This T cell receptor beta chain originates from a study of T cell repertoires in ileal Crohn's disease. Across the whole study: The M6 sample came from neoterminal ileum during colonoscopy after surgery. Study conclusions and caveats: Compared with non-smokers, active smokers at surgery showed more clonal expansions.

Clones were sequenced by immunoSEQ multiplex PCR, and TCRdb holds only the in-frame ones, with some missing. Of more than 60,000 clones listed, about 89% were seen once; the top ten hold roughly 1.9%. Time point: neoterminal ileum biopsy at postoperative endoscopy, about 6 months after surgery. Patients were adults with ileal or ileocolonic Crohn's disease needing resection. Comment on this clone: Its antigen is unidentified.

The ends were cut back, 0 bases at V and 3 bases at J, with 6 bases in the middle. CDR1 and CDR2 from the germline V gene are SGHRS and YFSETQ. The CDR3 runs to 14 residues. Sequenced sample: ileal tissue. V and J are TRBV5-1 and TRBJ2-2; D unclear. This sequence originates from an adult with Crohn's disease. The CDR3 is CASSLETDTGELFF. CDR3 nucleotides: TGCGCCAGCAGCTTGGAGACTGACACCGGGGAGCTGTTTTTT.